The rows below give T cell receptor beta chains drawn from one sample of a study of identical twins. Using its own MiXCR run on the 5' RACE reads, TCRdb lists one record per CDR3 protein. This sample yields some 440,000 distinct CDR3 sequences, of which 20% to 30% are seen a single time; around 3% belongs to the top ten. This same sample was also taken into another study, of T cells expressing NK-cell markers.

The specimen sequenced was CD4+ T cells sorted from blood. The receptor set was obtained from a woman between 18 and 29 years old in good health. CDR3s include the opening cysteine and the closing phenylalanine or tryptophan. The D gene is left open where the match is weak. Clone size is not always given. Where it is, it says once, few, many or a class for expanded clones.

clone size | J gene | V gene | D gene | CDR3 DNA | CDR3 protein
few | TRBJ2-3 | TRBV5-5 | TRBD2 | TGTGCCAGCAGCTTGACTAGCGGGAGGGCAGATACGCAGTATTTT | CASSLTSGRADTQYF
- | TRBJ2-3 | TRBV20-1 | - | TGCAGTGCTAGAGTCACGACAGATACGCAGTATTTT | CSARVTTDTQYF
few | TRBJ1-4 | TRBV18 | - | TGTGCCAGCTCACCGAATGGGGCTAATGAAAAACTGTTTTTT | CASSPNGANEKLFF
many | TRBJ1-2 | TRBV5-1 | - | TGCGCCAGCAGCTTGACGGGCCCAGTGGATGGCTACACCTTC | CASSLTGPVDGYTF
- | TRBJ2-1 | TRBV7-9 | TRBD1 | TGTGCCAGCAGCTTCCCTCCGGGACAGAAGACAAATGAGCAGTTCTTC | CASSFPPGQKTNEQFF
few | TRBJ2-3 | TRBV10-3 | - | TGTGCCATCAGTGACCTTGAGACCGGGGCTTATACGCAGTATTTT | CAISDLETGAYTQYF
few | TRBJ2-7 | TRBV11-3 | - | TGTGCCAGCAGCTCCAGCGGAGAGCAGTACTTC | CASSSSGEQYF
few | TRBJ2-7 | TRBV15 | TRBD2 | TGTGCCACCAGCAGAGATCGAGCGGGGGGAGGCGAGCAGTACTTC | CATSRDRAGGGEQYF
many | TRBJ2-2 | TRBV12-3/TRBV12-4 | TRBD1 | TGTGCCAGCAGTTTATACAGGGGGACTAACACCGGGGAGCTGTTTTTT | CASSLYRGTNTGELFF
few | TRBJ2-3 | TRBV10-1 | - | TGCGCCAGCAGGAAAGGGATGAGCACAGATACGCAGTATTTT | CASRKGMSTDTQYF
- | TRBJ2-7 | TRBV12-3/TRBV12-4 | TRBD1 | TGTGCCAGCAGTTTAACGAGACAGGGGACCTACGAGCAGTACTTC | CASSLTRQGTYEQYF
- | TRBJ2-1 | TRBV5-5 | - | TGTGCCAGCAGCTTGGCGGAGTTAGGCTCCTACAATGAGCAGTTCTTC | CASSLAELGSYNEQFF
few | TRBJ1-6 | TRBV6-5 | - | TGTGCCAGCAGTTACGAGCGAGGGTCACCCCTCCACTTT | CASSYERGSPLHF
few | TRBJ1-1 | TRBV5-1 | TRBD1 | TGCGCCAGCAGCTCTACACTCAGGGGGAGCGGTTCGACGAACACTGAAGCTTTCTTT | CASSSTLRGSGSTNTEAFF
many | TRBJ1-6 | TRBV3-1 | - | TGTGCCAGCAGCCGAAGAACAGAGATGCACCACAACGCTATTAATTCACCCCTCCACTTT | CASSRRTEMHHNAINSPLHF
few | TRBJ1-2 | TRBV6-1 | TRBD1 | TGTGCCAGCACGAGACAGGGGAAGACGGTTAGCACCTATGGCTACACCTTC | CASTRQGKTVSTYGYTF
- | TRBJ2-1 | TRBV15 | - | TGTGCCACCAGCAGCTCCCCAACAGGCTTTCCCTACAATGAGCAGTTCTTC | CATSSSPTGFPYNEQFF
- | TRBJ2-2 | TRBV9 | TRBD2 | TGTGCCAGCAGCGTAGCCGGACTAGGGAACGGGGAGCTGTTTTTT | CASSVAGLGNGELFF
- | TRBJ2-5 | TRBV12-5 | - | TGTGCTAGTGCTCAAGTGGGGCAAGAGACCCAGTACTTC | CASAQVGQETQYF
- | TRBJ2-4 | TRBV20-1 | TRBD2 | TGCAGTGCTATCCAGCGGGGTATAGCCAAAAACATTCAGTACTTC | CSAIQRGIAKNIQYF
- | TRBJ2-3 | TRBV11-1 | - | TGTGCCAGCAGCCTCCCTTTAGCCCATACGCAGTATTTT | CASSLPLAHTQYF
- | TRBJ1-1 | TRBV20-1 | - | TGCAGTGCTAGATGGGGGCAAAAAACTGAAGCTTTCTTT | CSARWGQKTEAFF
- | TRBJ2-3 | TRBV4-3 | - | TGCGCCAGCAGCCAAGATGGGGGAATATCAGATACGCAGTATTTT | CASSQDGGISDTQYF
few | TRBJ1-5 | TRBV12-3/TRBV12-4 | TRBD1 | TGTGCCAGCAGGGGACAGGGGTTGCGTCAGCCCCAGCATTTT | CASRGQGLRQPQHF
few | TRBJ2-5 | TRBV10-3 | - | TGTGCCATCAGTGAGTGGTCGGTGACCATAGGGGAGACCCAGTACTTC | CAISEWSVTIGETQYF
- | TRBJ2-3 | TRBV15 | - | TGTGCCACCAGCAGACGAGCAGATACGCAGTATTTT | CATSRRADTQYF
few | TRBJ2-3 | TRBV6-1 | - | TGTGCCAGCAGTAGGAGGAGCTGGGGGGCAGATACGCAGTATTTT | CASSRRSWGADTQYF
once | TRBJ2-1 | TRBV18 | TRBD2 | TGTGCCAGCTCACCACGAGGCGCGGGGGGGGCCCAAGGTGAGCAGTTCTTC | CASSPRGAGGAQGEQFF
few | TRBJ2-2 | TRBV10-3 | - | TGTGCCATCAGCGGTAGTGGGAACACCGGGGAGCTGTTTTTT | CAISGSGNTGELFF
- | TRBJ2-3 | TRBV7-2 | - | TGTGCCAGCAGCGGTGCGCAAGTTACGCAGTATTTT | CASSGAQVTQYF
- | TRBJ1-1 | TRBV18 | - | TGTGCCAACCGGGGGGCGAACACTGAAGCTTTCTTT | CANRGANTEAFF
- | TRBJ2-7 | TRBV7-8 | TRBD1 | TGTGCCAGCAGCTTTTCTTGGACAGGGCAGACGTCGGAGCAGTACTTC | CASSFSWTGQTSEQYF
few | TRBJ2-4 | TRBV7-9 | TRBD2 | TGTGCCAGCAGCTCGCCTAGCGGGAGAGGGGCCAAAAACATTCAGTACTTC | CASSSPSGRGAKNIQYF
- | TRBJ2-7 | TRBV12-3/TRBV12-4 | TRBD2 | TGTGCCAGCAAGGCACTAGCGGGACCTTACGAGCAGTACTTC | CASKALAGPYEQYF
few | TRBJ2-2 | TRBV9 | - | TGTGCCAGCAGCGTACGGGGAGGAGACACCGGGGAGCTGTTTTTT | CASSVRGGDTGELFF
few | TRBJ2-2 | TRBV7-9 | TRBD2 | TGTGCCAGCAGACTAGCGGGGGTATTCGCGAACACCGGGGAGCTGTTTTTT | CASRLAGVFANTGELFF
- | TRBJ2-1 | TRBV2 | - | TGTGCCAGCAGTGAGGCTAGTGCGAAAAATGAGCAGTTCTTC | CASSEASAKNEQFF